The 27 T cell receptor beta chains listed next were all sequenced from one sample in a study of T cells in localized non-small cell lung cancer. Repertoires were generated with immunoSEQ multiplex PCR, while TCRdb's copy carries only in-frame clones and drops some. The data show 39,000 or so clones, roughly 84% seen once. Source: PBMCs, taken before any cancer treatment. All receptors come from a man aged 35 to 69 with stage II lung adenocarcinoma.

V gene TRBV9 combines with J gene TRBJ1-4; no clear D. V was shortened by 2 bases and J by 10 bases, with 9 bases between the two germline ends. The CDR3 has 12 residues. The germline CDR1 and CDR2 sequences are SGDLS and YYNGEE. CDR3 in amino acids: CASSVDERKLFF. The CDR3 nucleotides are TGTGCCAGCAGCGTGGATGAGAGAAAACTGTTTTTT.

The chain couples TRBV7-2 to TRBJ1-2; 7 bases are shared with TRBD1. V lost 5 bases and J lost 6; bases outside the gene matches: 3. This CDR3 spans 12 amino acids. Germline V lookup: CDR1 SGHTA, CDR2 FQGNSA. In nucleotides, the CDR3 is TGTGCCAGCAGCCGACAGGGAGATGGCTACACCTTC. Its translation: CASSRQGDGYTF.

The chain has TRBV6-1 and TRBJ2-7; no firm D call. In germline, CDR1 is MNHNS, CDR2 SASEGT. The CDR3 is 14 residues long. V lost 3 bases, J lost 0 bases, and 9 bases lay in between. The CDR3 bases are TGTGCCAGCAGTGATTTGGACGGCTCCTACGAGCAGTACTTC. Translation gives CASSDLDGSYEQYF.

This clone was detected only once. The rearrangement joins TRBV11-2 to TRBJ2-1; TRBD2 matches 8 bases. The CDR3 has 15 amino acids. The V and J ends lost 0 bases and 9 bases, in that order; junction bases with no gene match: 7. Germline V lookup: CDR1 SGHAT, CDR2 FQNNGV. The CDR3 spells CASSLESGGRSEQFF. The CDR3, as DNA: TGTGCCAGCAGCTTAGAATCGGGGGGGCGAAGTGAGCAGTTCTTC.

The CDR3 DNA reads TGTGCCAGCAGCTCCCGGGAGACAGTTTACACCGGGGAGCTGTTTTTT. It is translated as CASSSRETVYTGELFF. The V call is TRBV7-9, the J call TRBJ2-2; a possible D gene is TRBD2 (6 bases). V was pared by 4 bases and J by 3 bases, with 15 bases between. The germline V gene encodes CDR1 SEHNR and CDR2 FQNEAQ (reference sequence). The CDR3 consists of 16 residues.

This chain links TRBV5-5 with TRBJ2-1; no reliable D call. V shed 2 bases and J shed 0 bases, with 9 bases lying between them. Germline lookup yields CDR1 SGHKS and CDR2 YYEKEE (reference sequence). The CDR3 length is 15 residues. CDR3 sequence reads: CASSLGSSSYNEQFF. DNA of the CDR3: TGTGCCAGCAGCTTAGGTTCGAGCTCCTACAATGAGCAGTTCTTC. The full variable domain, in which reference TRBV5-5 and TRBJ2-1 provide the parts outside the CDR3, is DAGVTQSPTHLIKTRGQQVTLRCSPISGHKSVSWYQQVLGQGPQFIFQYYEKEERGRGNFPDRFSARQFPNYSSELNVNALLLGDSALYLCASSLGSSSYNEQFFGPGTRLTVL.

This chain links TRBV27 with TRBJ2-5, with a possible D match to TRBD2 (6 bases). The CDR3 is made up of 12 amino acids. CDR1 and CDR2 from the germline V gene are MNHEY and SMNVEV (reference sequence). V lost 8 bases, J lost 3 bases, and 10 bases lay in between. The CDR3 spells CASGWREETQYF. CDR3 bases: TGTGCCAGCGGGTGGAGGGAAGAGACCCAGTACTTC.

The chain is built from TRBV5-4 and TRBJ1-1; D is uncertain. The CDR3 length is 13 residues. Per the germline V gene, CDR1 is SGHNT and CDR2 is YYREEE (reference sequence). V lost 0 bases and J lost 2, with 5 bases in between. This chain's CDR3 is CASSLVANTEAFF. CDR3 DNA: TGTGCCAGCAGCTTGGTGGCAAACACTGAAGCTTTCTTT.

CDR3 sequence reads: CASSLIEGGEQFF. DNA of the CDR3: TGTGCCAGCAGCTTAATCGAGGGGGGTGAGCAGTTCTTC. V gene TRBV7-3 combines with J gene TRBJ2-1; D may be TRBD1 or TRBD2 (6 bases each). The CDR3 runs 13 residues. Trimming took off 1 base at V and 9 bases at J, with 10 bases between the two ends. Germline assignment: CDR1 SGHTA and CDR2 FQGTGA.

CDR3 loop: CASSLEGTAISTDTQYF. CDR3 DNA sequence: TGCGCCAGCAGCTTGGAGGGCACAGCGATAAGCACAGATACGCAGTATTTT. This chain links TRBV5-1 with TRBJ2-3; no reliable D call. The V and J ends lost 0 bases and 0 bases respectively, with 14 bases between them. CDR3 length equals 17 residues. CDR1 is SGHRS, CDR2 YFSETQ, per germline.

This clone turned up a few times. The chain is built from TRBV5-8 and TRBJ2-3; D not certain. CDR1 and CDR2 (germline): SGHTS, YDEGEE. The V and J ends lost 3 bases and 4 bases respectively, with 6 bases between them. The CDR3 is 12 residues long. CDR3: CASSYSPDTQYF. Here the CDR3 DNA reads TGTGCCAGCAGCTACTCACCAGATACGCAGTATTTT.

The V call is TRBV7-9, the J call TRBJ2-7; D remains unclear. The CDR3 runs to 12 residues. The germline gives CDR1 SEHNR, CDR2 FQNEAQ (reference sequence). Trimming stripped 4 bases from V and 0 bases from J, with 4 bases between. CDR3 protein: CASSSTSYEQYF. CDR3 nucleotide sequence: TGTGCCAGCAGCTCCACCTCCTACGAGCAGTACTTC.

The chain has TRBV5-8 and TRBJ1-2; D is unclear. Trimming removed 0 bases from V and 4 bases from J, with 10 bases in between. The CDR3 sequence is 14 residues long. Looked up from germline, CDR1 is SGHTS and CDR2 is YDEGEE. In DNA form, the CDR3 reads TGTGCCAGCAGCTTGGCCGTGCCGGCCTATGGCTACACCTTC. It yields the protein CASSLAVPAYGYTF. Supplemented by reference TRBV5-8 and TRBJ1-2, the full variable domain reads EAGVTQSPTHLIKTRGQQATLRCSPISGHTSVYWYQQALGLGLQFLLWYDEGEERNRGNFPPRFSGRQFPNYSSELNVNALELEDSALYLCASSLAVPAYGYTFGSGTRLTVV.

The chain recombines TRBV5-1 with TRBJ2-1, with 8 bases matching TRBD2. J lost 6 bases, V lost 0 bases, and 8 bases had no gene match. Germline lookup yields CDR1 SGHRS and CDR2 YFSETQ. This CDR3 contains 16 residues. DNA for the CDR3: TGCGCCAGCAGCTTGGGCAGCGGAGCGGGAGTCAATGAGCAGTTCTTC. This gives the protein CASSLGSGAGVNEQFF.

This chain connects TRBV4-1 to TRBJ2-5; TRBD2 is a possible D gene (6 bases). The CDR3 extends over 17 amino acids. Germline CDR1 and CDR2: MGHRA and YSYEKL. V was pared by 4 bases and J by 2 bases, with 20 bases between. The CDR3 nucleotides are TGCGCCAGCAGCCCCCTGTATGCACGGGAGAGGCAAGAGACCCAGTACTTC. Its protein is CASSPLYARERQETQYF.

The V call is TRBV19, the J call TRBJ2-3, with D perhaps matching TRBD1 (5 bases). The germline gives CDR1 LNHDA, CDR2 SQIVND (reference sequence). Trimming cost V 3 bases and J 4 bases, with 8 bases left between them. The CDR3 runs 13 residues. The CDR3 spells CASSIWGPDTQYF. The CDR3 DNA reads as TGTGCCAGTAGTATTTGGGGCCCAGATACGCAGTATTTT.

The chain links TRBV6-4 to TRBJ2-7; TRBD2 might be the D (6 bases). The CDR3 totals 15 residues. Germline V CDR1 and CDR2: MRHNA, SNTAGT. Trimming shortened V by 5 bases and J by 6 bases, and 20 bases separated the two germline ends. The CDR3 DNA is TGTGCCAGCAGTCCATTCCTAAACGGGGGAAGCGAGCAGTACTTC. It translates to CASSPFLNGGSEQYF.

V is TRBV7-9 and J is TRBJ2-7; D remains ambiguous. Germline V gives CDR1 SEHNR, CDR2 FQNEAQ (reference sequence). The CDR3 extends over 14 amino acids. The germline V and J ends were trimmed by 1 base and 1 base, with 8 bases remaining between them. In nucleotides, the CDR3 is TGTGCCAGCAGCTTAGTTGGCGGTTCCTACGAGCAGTACTTC. The encoded protein is CASSLVGGSYEQYF. Variable domain in full (rest from reference TRBV7-9 and TRBJ2-7): DTGVSQNPRHKITKRGQNVTFRCDPISEHNRLYWYRQTLGQGPEFLTYFQNEAQLEKSRLLSDRFSAERPKGSFSTLEIQRTEQGDSAMYLCASSLVGGSYEQYFGPGTRLTVT.

This chain connects TRBV7-6 to TRBJ2-7, with D possibly being TRBD2 (6 bases). Germline CDR1 and CDR2: SGHVS and FNYEAQ. The CDR3 has 16 residues. The ends were cut back, 2 bases at V and 2 bases at J, with 16 bases in the middle. CDR3 DNA: TGTGCCAGCAGCTTAATGTCTGAGGGCGGGACCTACGAGCAGTACTTC. This translates into CASSLMSEGGTYEQYF.

A few counts support this clone. The J gene is TRBJ2-1, the V gene TRBV5-1; 9 positions agree with TRBD2. The V gene's germline CDR1 is SGHRS and CDR2 YFSETQ. With 0 bases clipped from V and 8 bases from J, the junction kept 12 bases outside the gene matches. CDR3 size: 17 residues. CDR3: CASSLEGGGGGQDEQFF. The CDR3 bases are TGCGCCAGCAGCTTGGAGGGGGGCGGGGGGGGACAAGATGAGCAGTTCTTC.

There are a few counts of this clone. The chain couples TRBV7-2 to TRBJ2-2; a weak D match, TRBD1 (6 bases). V lost 5 bases to trimming and J lost 3 bases, with 13 bases between them. Germline V gene sequence: CDR1 SGHTA, CDR2 FQGNSA. This CDR3 is 15 amino acids long. CDR3 coding DNA: TGTGCCAGCAGCGCTCGGACAGCTCACACCGGGGAGCTGTTTTTT. This codes for CASSARTAHTGELFF. Drawing the rest from reference TRBV7-2 and TRBJ2-2, the complete variable domain is GAGVSQSPSNKVTEKGKDVELRCDPISGHTALYWYRQSLGQGLEFLIYFQGNSAPDKSGLPSDRFSAERTGGSVSTLTIQRTQQEDSAVYLCASSARTAHTGELFFGEGSRLTVL.

This chain connects TRBV4-1 to TRBJ1-2; D is undetermined. The ends were cut back, 0 bases at V and 0 bases at J, with 5 bases in the middle. This CDR3 is built from 14 residues. Germline lookup yields CDR1 MGHRA and CDR2 YSYEKL. CDR3 sequence: CASSQETANYGYTF. CDR3 in DNA: TGCGCCAGCAGCCAAGAAACAGCTAACTATGGCTACACCTTC.

This chain joins TRBV23-1 and TRBJ2-7; TRBD1 agrees at 9 bases. TRBV23-1 counts as an open reading frame of uncertain function. The CDR3 is 18 residues long. After removal of 6 bases from V and 2 bases from J, the junction contained 17 bases not matched to a gene. The CDR3 is CASRSLEQGASFPYEQYF. The CDR3 coding sequence is TGCGCCAGCAGGAGTTTGGAACAGGGGGCTTCTTTTCCCTACGAGCAGTACTTC.

The chain uses TRBV27 and TRBJ2-2, with D possibly matching TRBD1 (6 bases). CDR1 and CDR2 from the germline V gene are MNHEY and SMNVEV (reference sequence). The CDR3 totals 13 residues. Between the trimmed V and J ends, which lost 7 bases and 2 bases, there was a span of 8 bases. Here the CDR3 reads CASTGTNTGELFF. DNA for the CDR3: TGTGCCAGCACAGGGACAAACACCGGGGAGCTGTTTTTT.

This chain links TRBV5-1 with TRBJ2-1; perhaps TRBD2 as D (6 bases). The CDR3 contains 14 residues. Germline CDR1 SGHRS, CDR2 YFSETQ. V gave up 1 base and J gave up 4 bases, with 9 bases separating them. CDR3 nucleotides: TGCGCCAGCAGCTTGAGGAGGGCGTACAATGAGCAGTTCTTC. Its translation is CASSLRRAYNEQFF.

This clone came up once. This sequence joins TRBV7-9 and TRBJ2-1; tentatively, D is TRBD2 (6 bases). The germline CDR1 and CDR2 sequences are SEHNR and FQNEAQ (reference sequence). The germline V and J ends were trimmed by 5 bases and 7 bases, with 12 bases remaining between them. This CDR3 region has 13 residues. In DNA form, the CDR3 reads TGTGCCAGCAGCGGAGGACGGGGGAATGAGCAGTTCTTC. This gives the protein CASSGGRGNEQFF.

The chain combines TRBV19 with TRBJ1-1; D is perhaps TRBD1 (6 bases). Trimming shortened V by 7 bases and J by 4 bases, and 13 bases separated the two germline ends. The germline V gene encodes CDR1 LNHDA and CDR2 SQIVND (reference sequence). The CDR3 runs to 13 residues. DNA of the CDR3: TGTGCCAGTAATATGATGGGGGCCACTGAAGCTTTCTTT. Residues: CASNMMGATEAFF.